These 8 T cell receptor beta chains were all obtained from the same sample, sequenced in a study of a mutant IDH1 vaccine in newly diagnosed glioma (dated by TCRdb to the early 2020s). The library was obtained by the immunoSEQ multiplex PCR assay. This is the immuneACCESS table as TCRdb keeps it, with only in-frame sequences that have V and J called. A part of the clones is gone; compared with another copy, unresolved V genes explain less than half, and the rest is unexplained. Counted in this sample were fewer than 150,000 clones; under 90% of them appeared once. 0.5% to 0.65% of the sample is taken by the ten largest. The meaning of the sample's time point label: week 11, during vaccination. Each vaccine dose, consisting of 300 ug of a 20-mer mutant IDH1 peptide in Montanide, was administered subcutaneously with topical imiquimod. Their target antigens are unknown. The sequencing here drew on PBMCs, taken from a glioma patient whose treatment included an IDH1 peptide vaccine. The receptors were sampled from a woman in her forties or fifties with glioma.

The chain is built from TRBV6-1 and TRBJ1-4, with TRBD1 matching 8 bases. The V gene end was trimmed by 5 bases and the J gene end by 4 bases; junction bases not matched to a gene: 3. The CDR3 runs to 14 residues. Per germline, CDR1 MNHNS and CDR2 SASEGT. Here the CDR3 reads CASSRTGSNEKLFF. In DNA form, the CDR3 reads TGTGCCAGCAGTCGGACAGGGAGTAATGAAAAACTGTTTTTT.

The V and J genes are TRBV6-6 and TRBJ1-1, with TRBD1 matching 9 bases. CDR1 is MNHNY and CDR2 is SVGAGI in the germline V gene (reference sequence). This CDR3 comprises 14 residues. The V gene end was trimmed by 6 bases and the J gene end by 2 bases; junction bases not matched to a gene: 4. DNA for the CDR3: TGTGCCAGCAGGGTTACAGGGGGCAACACTGAAGCTTTCTTT. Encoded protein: CASRVTGGNTEAFF.

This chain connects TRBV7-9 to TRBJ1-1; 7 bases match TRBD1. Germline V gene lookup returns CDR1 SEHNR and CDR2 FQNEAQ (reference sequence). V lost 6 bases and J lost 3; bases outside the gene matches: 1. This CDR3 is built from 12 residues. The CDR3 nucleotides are TGTGCCAGCAGACAGGGGTACACTGAAGCTTTCTTT. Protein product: CASRQGYTEAFF.

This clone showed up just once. The CDR3, as DNA: TGCGCCAGCAGCCCGCCGGGGGAGCGGGGCTTACGGCAGTTCTTC. Protein sequence: CASSPPGERGLRQFF. The J gene is TRBJ2-1, the V gene TRBV5-1; 7 bases map to TRBD2. Germline CDR1 is SGHRS and CDR2 is YFSETQ. V was clipped by 4 bases and J by 12 bases; unmatched bases: 16. The CDR3 consists of 15 residues.

Written as DNA, the CDR3 is TGTGCCAGCAGTTTCAGGGGTTGGGGCTACACCTTC. This codes for CASSFRGWGYTF. The chain carries TRBV28 and TRBJ1-2, with D maybe TRBD1 (6 bases). Between the trimmed V and J ends, which lost 3 bases and 8 bases, there was a span of 10 bases. The CDR3 spans 12 residues. Germline V CDR1 and CDR2: MDHEN, SYDVKM.

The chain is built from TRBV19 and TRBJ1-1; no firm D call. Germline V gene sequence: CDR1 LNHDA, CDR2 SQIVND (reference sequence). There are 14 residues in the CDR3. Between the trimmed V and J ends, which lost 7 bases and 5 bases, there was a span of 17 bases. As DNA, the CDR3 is TGTGCCAGTAAACCGGACCTGGCTCGGACTGAAGCTTTCTTT. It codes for CASKPDLARTEAFF.

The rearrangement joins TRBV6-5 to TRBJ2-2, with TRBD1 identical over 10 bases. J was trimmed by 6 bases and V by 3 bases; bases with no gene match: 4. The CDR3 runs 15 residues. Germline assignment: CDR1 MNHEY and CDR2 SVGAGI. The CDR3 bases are TGTGCCAGCAGTTATGGGACAGGGGTTGCCGGGGAGCTGTTTTTT. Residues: CASSYGTGVAGELFF.

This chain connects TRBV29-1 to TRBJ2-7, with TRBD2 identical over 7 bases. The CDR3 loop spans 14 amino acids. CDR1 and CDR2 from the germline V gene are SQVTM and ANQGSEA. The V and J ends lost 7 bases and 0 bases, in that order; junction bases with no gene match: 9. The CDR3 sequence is CSAGGTHTSYEQYF. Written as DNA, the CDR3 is TGCAGCGCCGGGGGGACTCACACCTCCTACGAGCAGTACTTC.